These 3 T cell receptor beta chains were all obtained from the same sample, sequenced in a study of T cell responses to AZD1222 COVID-19 vaccine. The assay was immunoSEQ multiplex PCR, and TCRdb's table has in-frame clones only and misses some. The sample has about 110,000 clones, about 80% seen once. Source: peripheral blood, taken on day 0 of AZD1222 vaccination. These receptors came from an adult in good health.

This clone was recorded only once. The genes are TRBV6-5 and TRBJ1-5, with D uncertain. Germline V gene data show CDR1 as MNHEY and CDR2 as SVGAGI. The length of the CDR3 is 16 residues. V shed 4 bases and J shed 0 bases, with 13 bases lying between them. CDR3 sequence reads: CASSSRAGDSNQPQHF. DNA of the CDR3: TGTGCCAGCAGTTCTCGGGCTGGAGATAGCAATCAGCCCCAGCATTTT.

V and J are TRBV4-1 and TRBJ2-3; D is ambiguous. The length of the CDR3 is 15 residues. V gave up 1 base and J gave up 0 bases, with 8 bases separating them. The V gene's germline CDR1 is MGHRA and CDR2 YSYEKL. Here the CDR3 DNA reads TGCGCCAGCAGCCAAGGCCCTCTTAGCACAGATACGCAGTATTTT. Translating gives CASSQGPLSTDTQYF.

The rearrangement uses TRBV18 and TRBJ2-7, with 10 nucleotides matching TRBD2. Trimming took 3 bases from V and 3 from J; bases not matched to a gene: 11. The CDR3 loop spans 17 amino acids. Germline CDR1 is KGHSH and CDR2 is LQKENI. The CDR3 DNA follows: TGTGCCAGCTCACCCCGTTCTTGGACTAGCGGACACTACGAGCAGTACTTC. It codes for CASSPRSWTSGHYEQYF.